Presented here are 12 T cell receptor beta chains from one specimen sequenced in a study of beta chain features in type 1 diabetes. As every portion of the isolated RNA was reverse transcribed, the sequencing read expressed TCRB transcripts. The assay was immunoSEQ multiplex PCR, and TCRdb's table has in-frame clones only and misses some. The table lists just over 150,000 clones, around 10% of them singletons. Sequencing used central memory CD4+ T cells from blood. These receptors were taken from a man in his late teens or twenties in good health.

This clone has only a few counts. This chain connects TRBV29-1 to TRBJ2-3; the D is unclear. Germline V gives CDR1 SQVTM, CDR2 ANQGSEA. Deletions cut 5 bases from V and 1 base from J, with 13 bases between. The CDR3 covers 14 residues. The DNA for the CDR3 is TGCAGCGTTCGACCGCCGGGCCGCACAGATACGCAGTATTTT. Its protein product is CSVRPPGRTDTQYF.

This clone was picked up many times. The J gene is TRBJ2-1, the V gene TRBV25-1; TRBD2 matches at 8 bases. Germline values: CDR1 MGHDK, CDR2 SYGVNS. Trimming cost V 7 bases and J 8 bases; bases outside gene matches: 7. CDR3 length: 13 amino acids. In DNA form, the CDR3 reads TGTGCCAGCACCCGGGGGGGCCAGTATGAGCAGTTCTTC. This sequence encodes CASTRGGQYEQFF.

The chain combines TRBV7-2 with TRBJ2-3, with D possibly TRBD2 on 6 matching bases. CDR1 SGHTA and CDR2 FQGNSA come from the germline V gene. V was pared by 0 bases and J by 10 bases, with 8 bases between. The CDR3 totals 12 residues. The CDR3 nucleotides are TGTGCCAGCAGCTTAGCGGGGGGATCGCAGTATTTT. It yields the protein CASSLAGGSQYF.

A few counts support this clone. In the same sample, other DNA sequences code for this CDR3. The rearrangement joins TRBV5-6 to TRBJ2-5; D call uncertain. V gave up 2 bases and J gave up 2 bases, with 1 base separating them. The germline CDR1 and CDR2 sequences are SGHDT and YYEEEE. The CDR3 spans 11 residues. For the CDR3, the DNA is TGTGCCAGCAGCTTTCAAGAGACCCAGTACTTC. This gives the protein CASSFQETQYF.

A few counts support this clone. V and J are TRBV7-8 and TRBJ2-1, with D perhaps TRBD2 (6 bases). Trimming pared 8 bases from V and 8 bases from J, leaving 19 bases between. This CDR3 contains 14 residues. Looked up from germline, CDR1 is SGHVS and CDR2 is FQNEAQ. This CDR3 is CASRPGPRGDEQFF. CDR3 nucleotides: TGTGCCAGCCGTCCGGGACCCCGCGGGGATGAGCAGTTCTTC.

This clone was found a few times. The CDR3 DNA is TGTGCCAGCAGCTTAGCGCAGCTTAACTATGGCTACACCTTC. This encodes CASSLAQLNYGYTF. This rearrangement joins TRBV7-9 to TRBJ1-2; the D is unclear. This CDR3 region has 14 residues. V lost 0 bases, J lost 1 base, and 6 bases lay in between. Per the germline V gene, CDR1 is SEHNR and CDR2 is FQNEAQ (reference sequence).

This clone turned up a few times. The chain carries TRBV4-1 and TRBJ2-3; D perhaps matches TRBD2 (6 bases). The CDR3 has 15 residues. V shed 2 bases and J shed 3 bases, with 12 bases lying between them. Germline V gene lookup returns CDR1 MGHRA and CDR2 YSYEKL. CDR3 amino acids: CASSQFSRGTDTQYF. The DNA of the CDR3 is TGCGCCAGCAGCCAATTCTCACGGGGGACAGATACGCAGTATTTT.

V gene TRBV7-2 combines with J gene TRBJ2-3; 11 nucleotides align to TRBD2. The CDR3 contains 18 residues. Germline assignment: CDR1 SGHTA and CDR2 FQGNSA. The ends lost 4 bases at V and 8 bases at J; junction bases unmatched: 17. Here the CDR3 reads CASSSSGLAEGGRGTQYF. Written as DNA, the CDR3 is TGTGCCAGCAGCTCGTCGGGACTAGCGGAAGGAGGTCGGGGTACGCAGTATTTT.

This chain links TRBV18 with TRBJ1-4, with 7 bases matching TRBD1. V lost 5 bases, J lost 8 bases, and 11 bases stayed unmatched. The CDR3 covers 15 residues. The germline CDR1 and CDR2 sequences are KGHSH and LQKENI. DNA of the CDR3: TGTGCCAGCTCAGCGTTCGGGACAGAAAGGGAAAAACTGTTTTTT. Protein product: CASSAFGTEREKLFF.

The chain links TRBV4-1 to TRBJ1-2, with TRBD1 identical over 8 bases. The germline CDR1 and CDR2 sequences are MGHRA and YSYEKL. The CDR3 length is 16 residues. V lost 1 base and J lost 6; bases outside the gene matches: 10. The CDR3 loop is CASSQVGAGGAHGYTF. CDR3 coding DNA: TGCGCCAGCAGCCAAGTAGGGGCAGGGGGCGCGCATGGCTACACCTTC.

This clone was counted between two and nine times. The chain uses TRBV14 and TRBJ1-2; D gene unclear. V was pared by 2 bases and J by 2 bases, with 3 bases between. This CDR3 region has 12 residues. Looked up from germline, CDR1 is SGHDN and CDR2 is FVKESK. The CDR3 DNA reads as TGTGCCAGCAGCCAACAGAACTATGGCTACACCTTC. The encoded protein is CASSQQNYGYTF.

This rearrangement joins TRBV29-1 to TRBJ1-1, with D unclear. V was shortened by 4 bases and J by 1 base, with 7 bases between the two germline ends. There are 12 residues in the CDR3. The V gene's germline CDR1 is SQVTM and CDR2 ANQGSEA. The CDR3 nucleotides read TGCAGCGTTGGTCAGGCGAACACTGAAGCTTTCTTT. Encoded protein: CSVGQANTEAFF.